The following is a T cell receptor beta chain sequence with its context. Original handling: For nucleated cells, counts were estimated from reference gene primer amplification. Clones were read by immunoSEQ multiplex PCR, and TCRdb kept only the in-frame ones, dropping some. V and J calls and clone size are copied from that table; D and trimming were computed from the DNA. The sample carries about 150,000 clones, roughly 72% recorded once. The data originate from a study of blood T cell repertoires in COVID-19. About the study: PBMCs, B-cell-depleted T cells, or T cells were the source of the cDNA or gDNA that made up the material.

Germline V CDR1 and CDR2: SGHNT, YENEEA. Trimming left V 3 bases short and J 2 bases short, with 7 bases between. The CDR3 is 13 amino acids. The chain links TRBV11-3 to TRBJ1-1, with a weak D call TRBD1 (5 bases). Sequencing used peripheral blood. The receptor was isolated from a woman of 80 years or more with acute or convalescent COVID-19. CDR3 nucleotides: TGTGCCAGCAGCTTGACAGACAACACTGAAGCTTTCTTT. Translated: CASSLTDNTEAFF.